The clone carrying this T cell receptor (beta chain) showed up just a few times. Its antigen is not identified. This specimen comes from a study of T cell repertoires in cytomegalovirus infection. The wider study: It can be stated that public TCR beta signatures indicated CMV infection as well as a matching HLA type.

TCRdb called the reads again in MiXCR, with one record for every CDR3 protein. The data contain 150,000 to 190,000 distinct CDR3 sequences, around a quarter of them singletons. Findings of the study overall: HLA-C-restricted TCR beta clonotypes specific for CMV led the ex vivo response. Cumulated frequencies of public TCR beta families served to identify carriers of CMV plus the relevant HLA.

Source material: PBMCs. The origin of this receptor is a human donor in good health (CMV status not recorded). Some clones in this sample may be carry-over from other donors' samples.

The CDR3 DNA sequence: TGTGCCAGCAGTTTCGGGACAGGGTCGGCGGAGACCCAGTACTTC. This translates into CASSFGTGSAETQYF. V and J are TRBV12-3 or TRBV12-4 and TRBJ2-5; 9 bases are shared with TRBD1. Trimming took 3 bases from V and 5 from J; bases not matched to a gene: 7. This CDR3 has 15 amino acids.